The clone carrying this T cell receptor (beta chain) was picked up a small number of times. These data originate in a study of blood T cell repertoires in COVID-19. Study information: COVID-19 samples, acute and convalescent, were from the United States, Italy and Spain. T cells, B-cell-depleted T cells, or PBMCs supplied cDNA or gDNA.

Trimming removed 0 bases at V and 3 bases at J, with 6 bases between. From germline, CDR1 is KGHSH and CDR2 LQKENI. The CDR3 runs 14 residues. In the authors' workflow: Amplification from reference gene primers served as the basis for estimated nucleated cell counts. Data came from immunoSEQ multiplex PCR; TCRdb stores just in-frame clones and leaves some out. That table supplies the V and J calls and clone size; D and trimming were determined from the DNA. The top ten hold roughly 8.9% of the sample, which has some 150,000 clones, around 84% seen once. Sequencing was performed on peripheral blood. This receptor was obtained from a woman between 50 and 59 years old with acute or convalescent COVID-19. This chain uses TRBV18 with TRBJ2-1; no reliable D call. CDR3 coding DNA: TGTGCCAGCTCACCACCGGGCAGCTACAATGAGCAGTTCTTC. Translation: CASSPPGSYNEQFF.